This TCR beta chain was recovered during a study of regulatory and conventional T cells in RAG deficiency. Study-level points and caveats: Shorter CDR3s in all patient subsets; >75% Treg-Tconv overlap in Omenn. Shannon entropy was markedly lower and Simpson indices higher in RAG-deficient patients than control T-cell subsets.

This CDR3 is built from 12 residues. The V and J ends lost 10 bases and 4 bases respectively, with 11 bases between them. Germline V gene data show CDR1 as MGHDK and CDR2 as SYGVNS. Concerning this clone: The antigen remains undetermined.

The table came from immunoSEQ multiplex PCR; TCRdb's copy has only in-frame clones and leaves some out. The table has about 46,000 clones, around 90% seen once. Genomic DNA came from blood conventional CD4+ T cells gated CD25-low CD127-high. The sample was also linked to a second study, of regulatory T cells. As that report states: Amplification used 52 TRBV primers and 13 TRBJ primers. Regulatory T cells showed the strongest V-J pair restriction and V/J gene skewing among patient repertoires.

The chain joins TRBV25-1 to TRBJ2-1, with D perhaps matching TRBD2 (6 bases). The sample consisted of CD4+ effector T cells sorted from blood. The sequence came from a human donor in good health. The CDR3 nucleotides read TGTGCCACGGGACTCCTTTACAATGAGCAGTTCTTC. This gives the protein CATGLLYNEQFF.